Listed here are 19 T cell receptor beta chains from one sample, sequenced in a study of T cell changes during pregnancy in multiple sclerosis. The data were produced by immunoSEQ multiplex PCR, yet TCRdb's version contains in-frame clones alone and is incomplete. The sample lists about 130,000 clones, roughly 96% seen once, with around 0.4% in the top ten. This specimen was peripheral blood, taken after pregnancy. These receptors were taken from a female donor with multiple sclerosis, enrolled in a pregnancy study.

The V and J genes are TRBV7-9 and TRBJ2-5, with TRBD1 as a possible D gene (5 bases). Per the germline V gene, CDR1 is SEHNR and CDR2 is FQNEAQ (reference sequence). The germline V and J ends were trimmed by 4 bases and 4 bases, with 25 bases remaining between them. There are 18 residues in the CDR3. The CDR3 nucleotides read TGTGCCAGCAGCTACCAGAATTCAGGGAAAAGGGTCGGAGAGACCCAGTACTTC. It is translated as CASSYQNSGKRVGETQYF.

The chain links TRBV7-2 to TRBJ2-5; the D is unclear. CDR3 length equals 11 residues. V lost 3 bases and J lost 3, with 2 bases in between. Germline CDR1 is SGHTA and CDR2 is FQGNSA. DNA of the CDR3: TGTGCCAGCAGCTTTAAAGAGACCCAGTACTTC. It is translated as CASSFKETQYF.

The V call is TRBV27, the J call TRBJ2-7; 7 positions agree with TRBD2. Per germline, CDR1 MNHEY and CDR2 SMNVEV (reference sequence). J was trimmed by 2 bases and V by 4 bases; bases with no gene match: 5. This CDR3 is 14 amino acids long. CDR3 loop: CASSWRAGTYEQYF. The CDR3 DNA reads TGTGCCAGCAGTTGGCGAGCGGGGACCTACGAGCAGTACTTC.

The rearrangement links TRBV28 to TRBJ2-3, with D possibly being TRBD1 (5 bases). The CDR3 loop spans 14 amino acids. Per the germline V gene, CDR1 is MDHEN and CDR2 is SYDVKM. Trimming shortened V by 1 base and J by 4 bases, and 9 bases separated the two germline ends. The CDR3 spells CASSLSGLPDTQYF. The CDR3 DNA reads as TGTGCCAGCAGTTTATCAGGGTTACCAGATACGCAGTATTTT. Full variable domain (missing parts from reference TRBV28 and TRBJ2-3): DVKVTQSSRYLVKRTGEKVFLECVQDMDHENMFWYRQDPGLGLRLIYFSYDVKMKEKGDIPEGYSVSREKKERFSLILESASTNQTSMYLCASSLSGLPDTQYFGPGTRLTVL.

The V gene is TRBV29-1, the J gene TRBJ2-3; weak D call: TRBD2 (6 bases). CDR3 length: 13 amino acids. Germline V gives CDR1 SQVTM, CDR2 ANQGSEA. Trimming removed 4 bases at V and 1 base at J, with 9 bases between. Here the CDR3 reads CSVGPSGTDTQYF. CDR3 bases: TGCAGCGTTGGTCCTAGCGGCACAGATACGCAGTATTTT.

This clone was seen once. The CDR3 region is CASSLFSWADGYTF. The CDR3 bases are TGCGCCAGCAGCTTGTTTAGTTGGGCTGACGGCTACACCTTC. The chain uses TRBV5-1 and TRBJ1-2; D unresolved. Trimming left V 1 base short and J 8 bases short, with 15 bases between. Germline CDR1 SGHRS, CDR2 YFSETQ. The CDR3 sequence is 14 residues long.

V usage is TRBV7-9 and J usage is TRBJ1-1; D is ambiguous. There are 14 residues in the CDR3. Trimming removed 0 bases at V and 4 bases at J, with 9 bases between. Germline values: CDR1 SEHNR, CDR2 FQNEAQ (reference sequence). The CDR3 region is CASSLASQRTEAFF. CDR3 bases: TGTGCCAGCAGCTTAGCAAGTCAGCGCACTGAAGCTTTCTTT. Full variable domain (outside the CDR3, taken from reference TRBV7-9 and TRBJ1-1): DTGVSQNPRHKITKRGQNVTFRCDPISEHNRLYWYRQTLGQGPEFLTYFQNEAQLEKSRLLSDRFSAERPKGSFSTLEIQRTEQGDSAMYLCASSLASQRTEAFFGQGTRLTVV.

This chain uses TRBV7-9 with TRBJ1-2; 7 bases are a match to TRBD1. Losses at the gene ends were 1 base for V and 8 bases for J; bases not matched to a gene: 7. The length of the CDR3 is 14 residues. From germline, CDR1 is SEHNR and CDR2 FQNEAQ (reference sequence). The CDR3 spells CASSLDLLGGGYTF. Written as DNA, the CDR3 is TGTGCCAGCAGCTTAGATCTCCTAGGGGGCGGCTACACCTTC.

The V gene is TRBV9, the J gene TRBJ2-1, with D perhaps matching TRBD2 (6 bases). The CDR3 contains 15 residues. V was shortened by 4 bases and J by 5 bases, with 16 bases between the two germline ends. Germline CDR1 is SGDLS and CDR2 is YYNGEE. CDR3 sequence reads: CASSTGGGRHNEQFF. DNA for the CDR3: TGTGCCAGCAGCACCGGGGGAGGACGCCACAATGAGCAGTTCTTC.

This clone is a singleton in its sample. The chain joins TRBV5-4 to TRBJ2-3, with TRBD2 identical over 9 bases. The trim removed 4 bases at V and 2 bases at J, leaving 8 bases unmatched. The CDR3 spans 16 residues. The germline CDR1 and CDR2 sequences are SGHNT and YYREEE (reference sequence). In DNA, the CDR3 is TGTGCCAGCAGCGGTCTAGCGGGACGCCTCACAGATACGCAGTATTTT. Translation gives CASSGLAGRLTDTQYF.

In nucleotides, the CDR3 is TGTGCCAGCAGCAACGACATTTATACCGGGGAGCTGTTTTTT. The encoded protein is CASSNDIYTGELFF. The rearrangement joins TRBV5-4 to TRBJ2-2, with D uncertain. Per the germline V gene, CDR1 is SGHNT and CDR2 is YYREEE (reference sequence). This CDR3 is 14 amino acids long. Trimming left V 4 bases short and J 5 bases short, with 12 bases between.

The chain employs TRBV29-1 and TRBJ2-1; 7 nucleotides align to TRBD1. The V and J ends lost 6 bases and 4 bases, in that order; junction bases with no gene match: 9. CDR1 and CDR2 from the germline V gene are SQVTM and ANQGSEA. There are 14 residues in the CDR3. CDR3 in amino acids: CSVRAGTAYNEQFF. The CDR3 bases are TGCAGCGTACGTGCCGGGACAGCTTACAATGAGCAGTTCTTC.

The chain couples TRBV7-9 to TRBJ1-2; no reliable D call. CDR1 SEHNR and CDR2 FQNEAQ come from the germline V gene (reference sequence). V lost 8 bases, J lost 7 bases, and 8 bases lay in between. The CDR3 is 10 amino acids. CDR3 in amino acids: CASEFGGYTF. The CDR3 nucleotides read TGTGCCAGCGAGTTCGGTGGCTACACCTTC.

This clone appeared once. CDR3: CASSNGQGKVDTQYF. CDR3 nucleotides: TGTGCCAGCAGCAACGGACAGGGGAAAGTAGATACGCAGTATTTT. The V gene is TRBV11-3, the J gene TRBJ2-3, with 9 bases lining up with TRBD1. V was pared by 5 bases and J by 5 bases, with 8 bases of the junction left unmatched. The germline V gene encodes CDR1 SGHNT and CDR2 YENEEA. The CDR3 consists of 15 residues.

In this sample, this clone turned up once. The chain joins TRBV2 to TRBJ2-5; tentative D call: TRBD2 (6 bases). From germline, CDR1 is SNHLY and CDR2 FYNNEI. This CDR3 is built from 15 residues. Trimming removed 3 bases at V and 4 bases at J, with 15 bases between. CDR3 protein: CASSDGRGFGETQYF. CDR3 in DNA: TGTGCCAGCAGTGACGGACGGGGGTTTGGAGAGACCCAGTACTTC. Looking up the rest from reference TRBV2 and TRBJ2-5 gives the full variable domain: EPEVTQTPSHQVTQMGQEVILRCVPISNHLYFYWYRQILGQKVEFLVSFYNNEISEKSEIFDDQFSVERPDGSNFTLKIRSTKLEDSAMYFCASSDGRGFGETQYFGPGTRLLVL.

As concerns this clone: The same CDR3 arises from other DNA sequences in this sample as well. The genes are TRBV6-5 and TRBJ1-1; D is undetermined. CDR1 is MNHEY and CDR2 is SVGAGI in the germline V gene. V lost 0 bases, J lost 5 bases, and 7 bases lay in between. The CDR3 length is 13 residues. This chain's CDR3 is CASSYSTGTEAFF. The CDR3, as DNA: TGTGCCAGCAGTTACTCGACTGGGACTGAAGCTTTCTTT.

The CDR3 DNA is TGTGCCAGCAGCCGCCGGGACAGGGACTACGAGCAGTACTTC. Its protein product is CASSRRDRDYEQYF. The chain has TRBV7-8 and TRBJ2-7; TRBD1 agrees at 9 bases. Germline V gene data show CDR1 as SGHVS and CDR2 as FQNEAQ. Trimming at V came to 5 bases and at J to 3 bases, leaving 5 bases not matched to a gene. The CDR3 covers 14 residues.

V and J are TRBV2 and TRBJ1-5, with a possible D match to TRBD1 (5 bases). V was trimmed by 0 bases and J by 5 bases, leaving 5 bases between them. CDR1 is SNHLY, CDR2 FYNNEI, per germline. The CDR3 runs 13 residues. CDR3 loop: CASSEAGHQPQHF. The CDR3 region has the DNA TGTGCCAGCAGTGAAGCGGGGCATCAGCCCCAGCATTTT.

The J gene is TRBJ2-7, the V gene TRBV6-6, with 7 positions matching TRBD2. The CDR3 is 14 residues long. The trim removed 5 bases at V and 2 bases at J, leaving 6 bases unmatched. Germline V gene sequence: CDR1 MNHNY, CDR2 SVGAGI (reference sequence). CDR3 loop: CASSPTGGAYEQYF. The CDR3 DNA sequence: TGTGCCAGCAGTCCGACGGGGGGAGCCTACGAGCAGTACTTC.